The TCR beta chain under discussion was sequenced for a study of neurological immune-mediated disorders. The CDR3 consists of 14 residues. The ends lost 7 bases at V and 5 bases at J; junction bases unmatched: 8. Germline V gene lookup returns CDR1 SQVTM and CDR2 ANQGSEA. General study results and limits: The greatest degree of TCR clonal expansion was observed in HTLV-1-associated myelopathy, with the lowest in multiple sclerosis, below that of healthy controls.

The sample holds many counts of this clonotype. Antigen: not known. Sequencing of 15-18 subjects in each run yielded over 180 million TCR-beta sequences. Each CDR3 protein gets one entry after TCRdb re-called the 5' RACE reads with MiXCR. The top ten hold 3.5% to 5.5% of the sample, which has about 59,000 distinct CDR3 sequences, less than 25% seen once. Time point noted: technical triplicate 2. Stored at -80 C, 2 million PBMCs were the source of the unsorted libraries. The V call is TRBV29-1, the J call TRBJ2-2; 9 nucleotides line up with TRBD1. This receptor was obtained from a man between 60 and 70 years old with HTLV-1-associated myelopathy (HAM/TSP). The specimen was PBMCs. In DNA form, the CDR3 reads TGCAGCGCCACCTGGACAGGGGCTACCGGGGAGCTGTTTTTT. Its translation: CSATWTGATGELFF.